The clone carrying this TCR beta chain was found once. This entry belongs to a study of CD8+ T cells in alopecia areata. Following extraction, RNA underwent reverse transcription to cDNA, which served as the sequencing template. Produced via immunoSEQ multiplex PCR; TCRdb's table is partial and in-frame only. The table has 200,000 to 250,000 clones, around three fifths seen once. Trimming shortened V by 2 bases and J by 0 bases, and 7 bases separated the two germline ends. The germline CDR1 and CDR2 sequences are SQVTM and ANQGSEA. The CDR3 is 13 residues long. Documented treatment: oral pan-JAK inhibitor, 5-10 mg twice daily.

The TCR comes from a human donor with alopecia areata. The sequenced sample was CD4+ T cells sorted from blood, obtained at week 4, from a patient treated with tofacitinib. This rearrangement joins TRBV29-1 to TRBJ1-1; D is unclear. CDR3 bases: TGCAGCGTTGAACACAGATTGAACACTGAAGCTTTCTTT. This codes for CSVEHRLNTEAFF.